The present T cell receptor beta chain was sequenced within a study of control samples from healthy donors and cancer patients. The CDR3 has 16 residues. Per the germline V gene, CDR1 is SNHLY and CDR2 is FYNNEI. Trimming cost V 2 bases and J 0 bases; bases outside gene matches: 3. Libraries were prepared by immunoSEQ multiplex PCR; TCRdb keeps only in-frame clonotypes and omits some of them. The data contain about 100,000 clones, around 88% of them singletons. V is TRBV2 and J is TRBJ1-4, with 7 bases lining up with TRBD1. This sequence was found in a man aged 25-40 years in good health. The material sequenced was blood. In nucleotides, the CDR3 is TGTGCCAGCAGTGAAAAGGGGGCAGCAACTAATGAAAAACTGTTTTTT. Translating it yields CASSEKGAATNEKLFF.